The sequence of this T cell receptor beta chain was determined in a study of cytomegalovirus exposure and HLA in healthy donors. Looking at the study overall: Roughly 180 million T cells yielded some 120 million unique TCR beta sequences in earlier analysis. Points from the study as a whole: A list of around 160 TCR beta chains associated with cytomegalovirus was given.

The V segment lost 0 bases and the J segment 10 bases; nucleotides outside the gene matches: 7. The CDR3 contains 15 residues. CDR1 and CDR2 from the germline V gene are SGHTA and FQGTGA. PCR primers comprised 60 Vbeta and 13 Jbeta primers. This table comes from immunoSEQ multiplex PCR, and its TCRdb copy is limited to in-frame clones, with some not included. This table holds about 260,000 clones, just under 85% found once. Concerning this clone: Its antigen is currently unknown.

The clonotype was recovered from a woman aged 40 to 49 in good health and CMV-seropositive. Material for sequencing was PBMCs. The chain is built from TRBV7-3 and TRBJ2-1; 9 nucleotides match TRBD2. CDR3 amino acids: CASSLTPGLATEQFF. For the CDR3, the DNA is TGTGCCAGCAGCTTAACCCCTGGACTAGCGACAGAGCAGTTCTTC.